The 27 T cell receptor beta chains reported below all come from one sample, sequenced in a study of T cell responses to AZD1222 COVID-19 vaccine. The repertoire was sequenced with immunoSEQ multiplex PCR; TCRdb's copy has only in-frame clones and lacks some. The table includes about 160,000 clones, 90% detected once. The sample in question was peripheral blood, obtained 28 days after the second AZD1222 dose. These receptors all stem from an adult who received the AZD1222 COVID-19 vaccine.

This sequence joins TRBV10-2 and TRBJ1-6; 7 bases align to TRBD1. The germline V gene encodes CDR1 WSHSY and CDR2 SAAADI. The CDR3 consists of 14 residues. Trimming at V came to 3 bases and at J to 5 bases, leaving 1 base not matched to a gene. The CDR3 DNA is TGCGCCAGCAGTGAAAGGGGGCATAATTCACCCCTCCACTTT. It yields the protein CASSERGHNSPLHF.

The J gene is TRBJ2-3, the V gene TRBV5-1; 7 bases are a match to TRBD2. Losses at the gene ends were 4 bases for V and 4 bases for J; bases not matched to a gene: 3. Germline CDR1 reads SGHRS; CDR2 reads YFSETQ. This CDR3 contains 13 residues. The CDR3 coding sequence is TGCGCCAGCAGCCCCAGCGGGGCAGATACGCAGTATTTT. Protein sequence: CASSPSGADTQYF.

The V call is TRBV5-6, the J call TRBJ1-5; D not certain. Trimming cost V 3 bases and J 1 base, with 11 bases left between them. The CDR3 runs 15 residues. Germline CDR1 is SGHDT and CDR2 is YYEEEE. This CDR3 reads CASSSGRASNQPQHF. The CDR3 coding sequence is TGTGCCAGCAGCTCGGGAAGGGCGAGCAATCAGCCCCAGCATTTT. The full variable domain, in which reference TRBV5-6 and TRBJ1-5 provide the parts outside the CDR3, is DAGVTQSPTHLIKTRGQQVTLRCSPKSGHDTVSWYQQALGQGPQFIFQYYEEEERQRGNFPDRFSGHQFPNYSSELNVNALLLGDSALYLCASSSGRASNQPQHFGDGTRLSIL.

This chain's CDR3 is CASSIGQGRPDTQYF. The CDR3 nucleotides are TGTGCCAGCAGTATAGGACAGGGAAGACCAGATACGCAGTATTTT. The chain recombines TRBV6-5 with TRBJ2-3; 8 bases agree with TRBD1. The junction had 8 bases not matched to a gene; V was cut back by 5 bases and J by 4 bases. Germline V gives CDR1 MNHEY, CDR2 SVGAGI. The CDR3 consists of 15 residues.

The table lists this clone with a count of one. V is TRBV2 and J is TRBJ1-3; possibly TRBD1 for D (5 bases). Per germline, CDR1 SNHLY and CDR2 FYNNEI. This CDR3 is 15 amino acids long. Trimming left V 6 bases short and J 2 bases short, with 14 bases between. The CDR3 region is CASRVTDETGNTIYF. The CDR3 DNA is TGTGCCAGCAGGGTGACAGACGAAACTGGAAACACCATATATTTT.

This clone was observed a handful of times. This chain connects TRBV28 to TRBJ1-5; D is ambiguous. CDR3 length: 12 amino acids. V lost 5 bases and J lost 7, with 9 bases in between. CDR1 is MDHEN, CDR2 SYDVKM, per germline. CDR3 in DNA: TGTGCCAGCAGTCCCGGATGGCAGCCCCAGCATTTT. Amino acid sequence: CASSPGWQPQHF.

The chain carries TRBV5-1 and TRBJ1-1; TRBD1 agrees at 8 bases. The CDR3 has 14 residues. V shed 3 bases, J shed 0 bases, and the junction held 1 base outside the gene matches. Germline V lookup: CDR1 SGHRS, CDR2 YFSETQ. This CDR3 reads CASSWDRLNTEAFF. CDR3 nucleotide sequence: TGCGCCAGCAGCTGGGACAGGCTGAACACTGAAGCTTTCTTT. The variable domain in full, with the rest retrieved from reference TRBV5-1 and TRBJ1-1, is KAGVTQTPRYLIKTRGQQVTLSCSPISGHRSVSWYQQTPGQGLQFLFEYFSETQRNKGNFPGRFSGRQFSNSRSEMNVSTLELGDSALYLCASSWDRLNTEAFFGQGTRLTVV.

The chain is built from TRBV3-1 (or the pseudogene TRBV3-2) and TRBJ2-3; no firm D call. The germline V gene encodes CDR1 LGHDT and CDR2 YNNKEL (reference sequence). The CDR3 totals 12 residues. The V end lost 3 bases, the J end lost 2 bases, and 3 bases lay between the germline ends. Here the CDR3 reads CASSQNTDTQYF. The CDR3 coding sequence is TGTGCCAGCAGCCAGAACACAGATACGCAGTATTTT.

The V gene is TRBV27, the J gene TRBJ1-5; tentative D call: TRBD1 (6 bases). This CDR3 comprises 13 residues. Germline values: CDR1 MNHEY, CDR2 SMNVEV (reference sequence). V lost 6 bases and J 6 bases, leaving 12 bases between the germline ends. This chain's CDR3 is CASSHGGAQPQHF. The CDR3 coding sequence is TGTGCCAGCAGCCACGGGGGGGCTCAGCCCCAGCATTTT.

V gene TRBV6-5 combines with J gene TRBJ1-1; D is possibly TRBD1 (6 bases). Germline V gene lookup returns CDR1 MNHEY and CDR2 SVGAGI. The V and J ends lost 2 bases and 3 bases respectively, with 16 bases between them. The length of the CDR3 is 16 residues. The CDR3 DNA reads TGTGCCAGCAGTTACCTGGGGGCAGGATGGGACACTGAAGCTTTCTTT. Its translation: CASSYLGAGWDTEAFF.

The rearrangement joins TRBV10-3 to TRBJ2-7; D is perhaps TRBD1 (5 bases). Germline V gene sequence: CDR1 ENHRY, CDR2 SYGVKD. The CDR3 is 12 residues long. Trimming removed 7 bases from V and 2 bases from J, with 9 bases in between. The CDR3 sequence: CAINPTAYEQYF. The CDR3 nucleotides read TGTGCCATCAATCCGACAGCCTACGAGCAGTACTTC.

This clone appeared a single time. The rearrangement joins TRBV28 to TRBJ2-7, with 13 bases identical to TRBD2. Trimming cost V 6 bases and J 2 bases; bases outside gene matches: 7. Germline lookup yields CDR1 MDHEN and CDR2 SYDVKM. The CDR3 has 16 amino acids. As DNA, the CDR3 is TGTGCCAGCAGCGGACTAGCGGGAGTCGAGACCTACGAGCAGTACTTC. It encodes CASSGLAGVETYEQYF.

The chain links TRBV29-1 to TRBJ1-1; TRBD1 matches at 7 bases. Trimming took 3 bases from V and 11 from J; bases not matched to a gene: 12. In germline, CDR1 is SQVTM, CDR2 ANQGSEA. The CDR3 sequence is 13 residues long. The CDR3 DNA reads TGCAGCGTTGACCCAGGGGGTAAGGGAGGCGCTTTCTTT. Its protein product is CSVDPGGKGGAFF. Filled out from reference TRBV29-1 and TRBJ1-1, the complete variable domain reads SAVISQKPSRDICQRGTSLTIQCQVDSQVTMMFWYRQQPGQSLTLIATANQGSEATYESGFVIDKFPISRPNLTFSTLTVSNMSPEDSSIYLCSVDPGGKGGAFFGQGTRLTVV.

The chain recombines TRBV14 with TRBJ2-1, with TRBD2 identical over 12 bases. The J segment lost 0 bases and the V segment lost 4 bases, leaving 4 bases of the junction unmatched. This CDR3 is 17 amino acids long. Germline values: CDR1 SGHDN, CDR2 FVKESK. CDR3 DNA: TGTGCCAGCAGCCCAAGACTAGCGGGAGCCTCCTACAATGAGCAGTTCTTC. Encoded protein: CASSPRLAGASYNEQFF.

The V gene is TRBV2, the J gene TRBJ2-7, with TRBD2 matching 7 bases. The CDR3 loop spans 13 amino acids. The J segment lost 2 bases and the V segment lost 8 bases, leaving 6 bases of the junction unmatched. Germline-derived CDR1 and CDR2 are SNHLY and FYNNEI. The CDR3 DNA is TGTGCCAGCGAAACTAGCGATACCTACGAGCAGTACTTC. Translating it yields CASETSDTYEQYF. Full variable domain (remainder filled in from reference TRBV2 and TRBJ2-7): EPEVTQTPSHQVTQMGQEVILRCVPISNHLYFYWYRQILGQKVEFLVSFYNNEISEKSEIFDDQFSVERPDGSNFTLKIRSTKLEDSAMYFCASETSDTYEQYFGPGTRLTVT.

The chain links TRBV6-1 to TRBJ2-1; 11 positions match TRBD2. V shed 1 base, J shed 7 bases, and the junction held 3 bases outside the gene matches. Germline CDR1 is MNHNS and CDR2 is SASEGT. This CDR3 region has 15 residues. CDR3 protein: CASSEGLAGHNEQFF. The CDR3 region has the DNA TGTGCCAGCAGTGAAGGACTAGCGGGACATAATGAGCAGTTCTTC.

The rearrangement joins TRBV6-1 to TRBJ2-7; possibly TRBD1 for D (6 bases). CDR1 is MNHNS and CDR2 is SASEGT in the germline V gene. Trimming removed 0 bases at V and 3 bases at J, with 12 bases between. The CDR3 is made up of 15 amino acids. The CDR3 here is CASSEAPGDGYEQYF. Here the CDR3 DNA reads TGTGCCAGCAGTGAAGCGCCAGGGGACGGCTACGAGCAGTACTTC.

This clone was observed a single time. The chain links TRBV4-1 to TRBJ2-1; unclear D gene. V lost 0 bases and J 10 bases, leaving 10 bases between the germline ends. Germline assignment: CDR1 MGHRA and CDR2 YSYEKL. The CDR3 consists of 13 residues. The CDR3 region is CASSQDGRLEQFF. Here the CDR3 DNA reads TGCGCCAGCAGCCAAGATGGACGGTTGGAGCAGTTCTTC.

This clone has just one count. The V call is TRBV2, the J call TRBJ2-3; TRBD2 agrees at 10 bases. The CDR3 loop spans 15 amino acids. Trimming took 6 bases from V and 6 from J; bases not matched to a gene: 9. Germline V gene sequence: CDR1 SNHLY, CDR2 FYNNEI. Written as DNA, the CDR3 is TGTGCCAGCAGGGGTCTAGCGGGAGTAACGGATACGCAGTATTTT. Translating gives CASRGLAGVTDTQYF.

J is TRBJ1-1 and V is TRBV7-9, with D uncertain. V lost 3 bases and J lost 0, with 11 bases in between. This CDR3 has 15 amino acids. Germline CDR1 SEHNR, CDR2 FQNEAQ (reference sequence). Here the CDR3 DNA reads TGTGCCAGCAGCTTGCTGACGGGGATGAACACTGAAGCTTTCTTT. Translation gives CASSLLTGMNTEAFF.

The CDR3 bases are TGTGCCAGCAGTTTACACCCGGGGGCCGAGACTGAAGCTTTCTTT. This encodes CASSLHPGAETEAFF. The chain recombines TRBV6-5 with TRBJ1-1; a weak D match, TRBD1 (6 bases). In germline, CDR1 is MNHEY, CDR2 SVGAGI. The CDR3 covers 15 residues. V lost 4 bases to trimming and J lost 5 bases, with 17 bases between them.

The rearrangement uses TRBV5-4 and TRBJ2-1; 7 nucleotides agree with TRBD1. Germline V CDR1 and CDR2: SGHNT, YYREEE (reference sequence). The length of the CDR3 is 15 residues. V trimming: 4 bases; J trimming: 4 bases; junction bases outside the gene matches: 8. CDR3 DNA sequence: TGTGCCAGCAGCCCACGACAGGGCCCTTACAATGAGCAGTTCTTC. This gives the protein CASSPRQGPYNEQFF.

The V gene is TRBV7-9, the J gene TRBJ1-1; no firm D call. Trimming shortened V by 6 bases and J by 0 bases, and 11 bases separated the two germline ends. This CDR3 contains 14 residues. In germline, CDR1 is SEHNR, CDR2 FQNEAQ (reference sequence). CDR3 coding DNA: TGTGCCAGCAGGCAAGAGGAACTGAACACTGAAGCTTTCTTT. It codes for CASRQEELNTEAFF.

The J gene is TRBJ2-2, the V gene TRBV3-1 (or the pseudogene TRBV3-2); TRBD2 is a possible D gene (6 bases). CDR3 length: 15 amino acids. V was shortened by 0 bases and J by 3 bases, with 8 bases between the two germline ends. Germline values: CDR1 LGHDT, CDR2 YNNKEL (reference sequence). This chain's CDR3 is CASSQDGSDTGELFF. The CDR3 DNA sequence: TGTGCCAGCAGCCAAGACGGGAGCGACACCGGGGAGCTGTTTTTT.

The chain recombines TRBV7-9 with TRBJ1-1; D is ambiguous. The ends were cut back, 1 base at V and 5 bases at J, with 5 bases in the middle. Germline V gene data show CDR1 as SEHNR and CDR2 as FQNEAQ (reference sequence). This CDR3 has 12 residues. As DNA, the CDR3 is TGTGCCAGCAGCTTAGACCGGACTGAAGCTTTCTTT. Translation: CASSLDRTEAFF. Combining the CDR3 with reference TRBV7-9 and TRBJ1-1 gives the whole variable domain DTGVSQNPRHKITKRGQNVTFRCDPISEHNRLYWYRQTLGQGPEFLTYFQNEAQLEKSRLLSDRFSAERPKGSFSTLEIQRTEQGDSAMYLCASSLDRTEAFFGQGTRLTVV.

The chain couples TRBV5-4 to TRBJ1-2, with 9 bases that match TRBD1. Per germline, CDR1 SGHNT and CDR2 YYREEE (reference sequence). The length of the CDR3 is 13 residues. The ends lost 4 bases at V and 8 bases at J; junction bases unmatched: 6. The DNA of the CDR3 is TGTGCCAGCAGCCCTGGACAGGGGTTAGGCTACACCTTC. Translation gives CASSPGQGLGYTF.

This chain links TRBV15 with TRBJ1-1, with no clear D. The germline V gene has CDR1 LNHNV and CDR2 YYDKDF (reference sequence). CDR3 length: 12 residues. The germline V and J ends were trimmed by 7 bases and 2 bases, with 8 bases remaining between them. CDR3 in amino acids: CATKVGNTEAFF. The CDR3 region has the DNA TGTGCCACCAAGGTGGGTAACACTGAAGCTTTCTTT.